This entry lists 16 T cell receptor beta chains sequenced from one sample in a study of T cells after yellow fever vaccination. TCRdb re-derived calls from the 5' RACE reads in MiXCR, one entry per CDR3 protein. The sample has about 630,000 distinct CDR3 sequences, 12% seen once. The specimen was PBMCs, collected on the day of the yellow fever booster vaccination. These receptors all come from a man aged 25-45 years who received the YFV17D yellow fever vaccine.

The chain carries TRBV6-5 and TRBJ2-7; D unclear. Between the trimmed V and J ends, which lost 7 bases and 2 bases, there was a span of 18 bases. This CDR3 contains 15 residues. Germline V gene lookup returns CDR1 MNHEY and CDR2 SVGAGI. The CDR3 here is CASNNSSDSTYEQYF. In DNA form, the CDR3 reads TGTGCCAGCAATAACTCATCCGACTCGACCTACGAGCAGTACTTC.

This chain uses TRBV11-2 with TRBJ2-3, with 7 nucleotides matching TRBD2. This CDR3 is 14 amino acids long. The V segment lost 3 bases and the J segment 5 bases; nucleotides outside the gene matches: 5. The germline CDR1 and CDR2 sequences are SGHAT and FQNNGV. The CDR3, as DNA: TGTGCCAGCAGCTTGGGCGGGAGCGGAGATACGCAGTATTTT. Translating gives CASSLGGSGDTQYF.

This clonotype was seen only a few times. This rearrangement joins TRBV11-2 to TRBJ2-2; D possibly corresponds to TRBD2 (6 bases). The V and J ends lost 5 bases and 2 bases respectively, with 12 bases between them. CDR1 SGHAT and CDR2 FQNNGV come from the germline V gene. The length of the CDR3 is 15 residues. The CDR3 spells CASSVLAGNTGELFF. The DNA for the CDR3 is TGTGCCAGCAGCGTTTTGGCGGGAAACACCGGGGAGCTGTTTTTT.

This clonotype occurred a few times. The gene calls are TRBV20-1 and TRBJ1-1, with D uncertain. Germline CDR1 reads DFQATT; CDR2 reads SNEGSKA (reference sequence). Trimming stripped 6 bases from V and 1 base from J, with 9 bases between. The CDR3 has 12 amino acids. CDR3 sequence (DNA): TGCAGTGCACCTCGACAGAACACTGAAGCTTTCTTT. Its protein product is CSAPRQNTEAFF.

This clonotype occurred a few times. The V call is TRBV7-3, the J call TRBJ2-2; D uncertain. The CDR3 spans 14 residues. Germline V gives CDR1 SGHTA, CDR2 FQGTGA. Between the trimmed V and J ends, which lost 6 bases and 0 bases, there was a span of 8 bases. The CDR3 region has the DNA TGTGCCAGCAGAAAGGTCCCGAACACCGGGGAGCTGTTTTTT. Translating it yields CASRKVPNTGELFF.

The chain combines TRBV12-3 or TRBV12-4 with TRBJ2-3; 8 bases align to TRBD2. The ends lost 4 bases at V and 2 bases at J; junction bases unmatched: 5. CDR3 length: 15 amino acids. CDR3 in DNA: TGTGCCAGCAGTTCTACTAGCGGCTTCACAGATACGCAGTATTTT. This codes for CASSSTSGFTDTQYF.

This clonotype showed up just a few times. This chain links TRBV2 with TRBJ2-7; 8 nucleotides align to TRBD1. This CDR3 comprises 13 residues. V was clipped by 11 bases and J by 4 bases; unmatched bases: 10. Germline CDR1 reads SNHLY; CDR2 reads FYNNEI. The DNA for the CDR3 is TGTGCCGGAGCCGGACAGGGCGGGTACGAGCAGTACTTC. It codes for CAGAGQGGYEQYF.

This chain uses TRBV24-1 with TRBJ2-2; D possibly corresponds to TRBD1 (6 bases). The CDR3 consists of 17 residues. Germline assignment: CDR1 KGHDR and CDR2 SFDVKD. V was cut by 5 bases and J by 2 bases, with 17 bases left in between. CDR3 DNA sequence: TGTGCCACCAGTGGCCCTCTCGGACAGCTAAACACCGGGGAGCTGTTTTTT. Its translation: CATSGPLGQLNTGELFF.

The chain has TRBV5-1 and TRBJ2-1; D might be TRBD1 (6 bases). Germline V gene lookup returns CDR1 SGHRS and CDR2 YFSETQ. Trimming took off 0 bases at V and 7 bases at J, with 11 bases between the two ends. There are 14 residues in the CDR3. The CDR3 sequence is CASSLGSGANEQFF. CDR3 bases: TGCGCCAGCAGCTTGGGGTCAGGGGCTAATGAGCAGTTCTTC.

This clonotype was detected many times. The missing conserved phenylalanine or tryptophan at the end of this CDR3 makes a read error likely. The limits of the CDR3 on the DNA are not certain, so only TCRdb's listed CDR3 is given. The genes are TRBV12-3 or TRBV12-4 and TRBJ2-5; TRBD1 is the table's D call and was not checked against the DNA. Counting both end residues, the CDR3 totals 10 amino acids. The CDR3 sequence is CASSRDRINV.

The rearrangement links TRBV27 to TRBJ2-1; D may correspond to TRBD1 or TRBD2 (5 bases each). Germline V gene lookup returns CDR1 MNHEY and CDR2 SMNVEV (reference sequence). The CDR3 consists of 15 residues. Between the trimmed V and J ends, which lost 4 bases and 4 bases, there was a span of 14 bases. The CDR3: CASSSRDHPYNEQFF. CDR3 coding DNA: TGTGCCAGCAGTTCCCGGGACCACCCATACAATGAGCAGTTCTTC.

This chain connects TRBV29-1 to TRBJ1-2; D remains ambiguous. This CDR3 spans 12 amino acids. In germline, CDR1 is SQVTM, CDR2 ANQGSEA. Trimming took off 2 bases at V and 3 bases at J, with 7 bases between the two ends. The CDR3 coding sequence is TGCAGCGTTGAATCCACCCACTATGGCTACACCTTC. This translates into CSVESTHYGYTF.

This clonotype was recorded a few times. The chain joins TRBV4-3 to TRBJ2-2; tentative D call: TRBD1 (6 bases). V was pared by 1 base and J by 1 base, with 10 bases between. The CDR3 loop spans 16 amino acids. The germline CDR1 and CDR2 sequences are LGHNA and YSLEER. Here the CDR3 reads CASSQGWTENTGELFF. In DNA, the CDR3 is TGCGCCAGCAGCCAAGGGTGGACAGAGAACACCGGGGAGCTGTTTTTT.

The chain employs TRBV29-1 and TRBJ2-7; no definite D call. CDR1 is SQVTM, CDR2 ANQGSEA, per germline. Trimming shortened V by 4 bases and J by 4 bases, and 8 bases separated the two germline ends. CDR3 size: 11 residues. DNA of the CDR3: TGCAGCGTTGTTGGGAATTACGAGCAGTACTTC. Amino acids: CSVVGNYEQYF.

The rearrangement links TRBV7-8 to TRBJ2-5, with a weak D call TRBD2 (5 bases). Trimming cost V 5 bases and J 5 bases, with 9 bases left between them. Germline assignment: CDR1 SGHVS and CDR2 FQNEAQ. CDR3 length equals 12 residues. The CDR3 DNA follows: TGTGCCAGCAGCGACCCGGGGGAGACCCAGTACTTC. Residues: CASSDPGETQYF.

The CDR3 spells CASSLWFFYRASVDYGYTF. For the CDR3, the DNA is TGTGCCAGCAGCTTATGGTTCTTCTACAGGGCCTCTGTGGACTATGGCTACACCTTC. This rearrangement joins TRBV11-1 to TRBJ1-2; D may be TRBD1 (6 bases). Germline V gives CDR1 SGHAT, CDR2 FQDESV (reference sequence). This CDR3 spans 19 amino acids. Between the trimmed V and J ends, which lost 2 bases and 3 bases, there was a span of 25 bases.